Reported below is one T cell receptor beta chain. The clone's antigen remains unknown. The sample holds no much larger clone one base away, and base qualities are not on file. Immunologically healthy infants undergoing open corrective cardiac surgery for congenital heart defects in Finland were used as donors. From four of the eight donors, a small aliquot of roughly 0.5-1 mL peripheral blood was collected during surgery. Genomic DNA from blood samples was extracted from all available leukocytes rather than from a fixed cell number. Erythrocytes were removed from blood with ACK lysis buffer, and the leukocytes were stored as pellets at -70 °C. A QIAsymphony instrument was used to extract genomic DNA from frozen cell pellets. CDR1 SNHLY and CDR2 FYNNEI were looked up in the germline V gene. V is pared back by 6 bases and J by 5 bases, with 7 bases lying between the germline termini. There are 12 amino acids in the CDR3, from cysteine to phenylalanine inclusive. Only the CDR3 region is kept as DNA, spanning 36 bases read in frame from base 1.

This specimen belongs to a study of human thymus T cells (dated by TCRdb to between 2020 and 2021). As for the study more broadly: The study described the TCR alpha and beta repertoires in about eight infant thymus samples and four matching peripheral blood samples. Donor ages ranged from about 6 to 244 days, and the cohort comprised six male and a couple of female infants.

The immunoSEQ multiplex PCR assay was used to amplify the TCRB and TCRAD loci from a standardized amount of quality-controlled genomic DNA. The amplicons spanned the V(D)J region and were long enough to cover the CDR3 and allow V and J genes to be identified. Amplicon sequencing was performed on an Illumina platform through the commercial immunoSEQ service. Under the source paper's analysis protocol: Primer bias and sequencing errors were corrected using previously described methods, and TCRAD and TCRB definitions followed the IMGT database. immunoSEQ Analyzer 3.0 and VDJTools were used for repertoire analysis, which covered basic statistics, V/J segment usage, diversity estimates, rarefaction and pairwise overlap. Diversity was estimated using the Chao1, ChaoE, Efron-Thisted, Shannon and inverse Simpson indices, and was also estimated on datasets down-sampled to the size of the smallest sample. For repertoire overlap, CDR3 nucleotide sequence, V gene and J gene had to match strictly, and clustering was done by Jaccard-based multidimensional scaling. The clones in this table, taken by TCRdb from immuneACCESS, are in-frame only. Not every clone is retained; where verified, under half of the shortfall comes from an unresolved V gene, and the cause of the rest is unknown. The V and J calls and clone size come from that table; D and trimming were worked out from the DNA. The sample contains roughly 60,000 clones, 94% of them found a single time. The biggest ten clones account for less than 7% of the sample.

Overall results and qualifications from the work: V and J gene segment usage appeared biased in both thymic and peripheral blood repertoires. On average, around 780,000 unique TCRB clonotypes were obtained from thymus samples, compared with about 86,000 from blood samples.

The receptor chain draws on TRBV2 and TRBJ2-2; matching of 5 bases hints at TRBD2 as the D gene. Specimen: blood. This clonotype was sampled from a boy under three years old with a congenital heart defect but otherwise immunologically healthy. The DNA is as follows: TGTGCCAGCAGACTAGAGACCGGGGAGCTGTTTTTT. This encodes CASRLETGELFF.